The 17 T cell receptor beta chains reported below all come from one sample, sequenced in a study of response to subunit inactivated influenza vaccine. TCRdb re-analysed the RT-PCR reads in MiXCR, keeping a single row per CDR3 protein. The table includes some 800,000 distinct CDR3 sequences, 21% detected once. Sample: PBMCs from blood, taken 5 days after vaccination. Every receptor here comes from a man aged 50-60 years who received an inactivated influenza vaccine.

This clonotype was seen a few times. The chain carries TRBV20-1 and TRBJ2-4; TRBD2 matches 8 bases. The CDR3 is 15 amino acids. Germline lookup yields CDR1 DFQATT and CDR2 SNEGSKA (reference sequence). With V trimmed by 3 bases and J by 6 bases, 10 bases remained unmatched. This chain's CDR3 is CSARGLGRGRNIQYF. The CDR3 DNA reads TGCAGTGCTAGGGGACTAGGGCGGGGGCGAAACATTCAGTACTTC.

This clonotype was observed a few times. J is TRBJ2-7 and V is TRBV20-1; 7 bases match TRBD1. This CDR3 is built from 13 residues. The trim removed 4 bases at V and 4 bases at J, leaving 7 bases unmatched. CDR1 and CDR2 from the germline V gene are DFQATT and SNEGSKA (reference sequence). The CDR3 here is CSATRTGSYEQYF. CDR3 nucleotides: TGCAGTGCTACCCGGACAGGATCGTACGAGCAGTACTTC.

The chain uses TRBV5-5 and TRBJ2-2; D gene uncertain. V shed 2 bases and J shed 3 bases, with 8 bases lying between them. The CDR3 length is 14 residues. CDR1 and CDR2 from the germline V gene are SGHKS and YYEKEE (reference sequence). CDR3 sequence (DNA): TGTGCCAGCAGCTTAAAGCATCACACCGGGGAGCTGTTTTTT. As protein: CASSLKHHTGELFF. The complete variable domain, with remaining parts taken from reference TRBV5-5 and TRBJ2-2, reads DAGVTQSPTHLIKTRGQQVTLRCSPISGHKSVSWYQQVLGQGPQFIFQYYEKEERGRGNFPDRFSARQFPNYSSELNVNALLLGDSALYLCASSLKHHTGELFFGEGSRLTVL.

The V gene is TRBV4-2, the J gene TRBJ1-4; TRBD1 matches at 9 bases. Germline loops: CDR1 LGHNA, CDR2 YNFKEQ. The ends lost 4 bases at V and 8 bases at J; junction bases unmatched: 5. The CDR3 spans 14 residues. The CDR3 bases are TGTGCCAGCAGCCTACGGACAGGGGACGAAAAACTGTTTTTT. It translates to CASSLRTGDEKLFF.

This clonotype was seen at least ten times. CDR3 amino acids: CASSLQGPGNTEAFF. The CDR3 nucleotides are TGCGCCAGCAGCTTACAGGGGCCTGGGAACACTGAAGCTTTCTTT. V usage is TRBV5-1 and J usage is TRBJ1-1; 7 bases align to TRBD1. The CDR3 totals 15 residues. Germline values: CDR1 SGHRS, CDR2 YFSETQ. V gave up 2 bases and J gave up 1 base; unmatched junction bases: 5. Full variable domain (outside the CDR3, taken from reference TRBV5-1 and TRBJ1-1): KAGVTQTPRYLIKTRGQQVTLSCSPISGHRSVSWYQQTPGQGLQFLFEYFSETQRNKGNFPGRFSGRQFSNSRSEMNVSTLELGDSALYLCASSLQGPGNTEAFFGQGTRLTVV.

In DNA form, the CDR3 reads TGCGCCAGCAGCTTGTCTGGAGCGGGGGGGAATGAGCAGTTCTTC. Protein: CASSLSGAGGNEQFF. The chain combines TRBV5-1 with TRBJ2-1, with TRBD2 matching over 10 bases. Germline assignment: CDR1 SGHRS and CDR2 YFSETQ. The CDR3 has 15 residues. Losses at the gene ends were 1 base for V and 7 bases for J; bases not matched to a gene: 5.

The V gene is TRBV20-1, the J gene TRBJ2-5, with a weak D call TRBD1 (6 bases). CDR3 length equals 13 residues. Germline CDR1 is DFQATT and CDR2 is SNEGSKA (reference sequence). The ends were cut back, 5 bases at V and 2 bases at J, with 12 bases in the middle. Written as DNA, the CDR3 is TGCAGTGCTGTCTACAGGGATCAAGAGACCCAGTACTTC. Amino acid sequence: CSAVYRDQETQYF.

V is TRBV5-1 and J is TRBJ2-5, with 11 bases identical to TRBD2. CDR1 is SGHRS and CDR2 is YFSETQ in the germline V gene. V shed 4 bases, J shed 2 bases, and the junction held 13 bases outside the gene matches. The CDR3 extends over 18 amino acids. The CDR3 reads CASSPASGGTLEQETQYF. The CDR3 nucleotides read TGCGCCAGCAGCCCCGCTAGCGGGGGGACCCTTGAACAAGAGACCCAGTACTTC.

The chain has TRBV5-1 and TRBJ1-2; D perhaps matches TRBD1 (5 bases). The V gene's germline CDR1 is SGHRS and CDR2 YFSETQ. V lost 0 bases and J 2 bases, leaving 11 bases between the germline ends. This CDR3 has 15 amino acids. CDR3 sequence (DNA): TGCGCCAGCAGCTTGGAGGCAGGGCGAAACTATGGCTACACCTTC. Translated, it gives CASSLEAGRNYGYTF.

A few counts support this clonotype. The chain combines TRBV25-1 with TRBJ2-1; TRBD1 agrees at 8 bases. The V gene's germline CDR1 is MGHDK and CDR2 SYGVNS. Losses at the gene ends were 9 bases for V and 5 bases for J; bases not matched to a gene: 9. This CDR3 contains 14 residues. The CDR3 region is CASLGQGSDNEQFF. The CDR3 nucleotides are TGTGCCAGTCTTGGACAGGGAAGTGACAATGAGCAGTTCTTC.

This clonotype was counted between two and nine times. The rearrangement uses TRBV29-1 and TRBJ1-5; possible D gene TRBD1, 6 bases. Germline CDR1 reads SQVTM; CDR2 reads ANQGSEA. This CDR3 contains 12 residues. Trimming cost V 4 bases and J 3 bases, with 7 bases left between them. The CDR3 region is CSVGTDNQPQHF. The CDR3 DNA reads TGCAGCGTTGGGACAGACAATCAGCCCCAGCATTTT.

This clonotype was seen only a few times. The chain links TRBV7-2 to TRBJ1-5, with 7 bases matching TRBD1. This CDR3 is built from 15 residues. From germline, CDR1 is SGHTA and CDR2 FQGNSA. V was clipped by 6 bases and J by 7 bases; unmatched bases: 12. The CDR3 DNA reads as TGTGCCAGCAGTATTGGGCAGGGGGAGTCGCAGCCCCAGCATTTT. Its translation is CASSIGQGESQPQHF. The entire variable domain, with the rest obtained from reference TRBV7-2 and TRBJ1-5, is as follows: GAGVSQSPSNKVTEKGKDVELRCDPISGHTALYWYRQSLGQGLEFLIYFQGNSAPDKSGLPSDRFSAERTGGSVSTLTIQRTQQEDSAVYLCASSIGQGESQPQHFGDGTRLSIL.

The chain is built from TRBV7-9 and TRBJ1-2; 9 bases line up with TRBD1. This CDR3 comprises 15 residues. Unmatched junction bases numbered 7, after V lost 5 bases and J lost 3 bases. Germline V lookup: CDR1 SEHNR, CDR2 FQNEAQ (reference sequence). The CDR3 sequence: CASSHTRTGDYGYTF. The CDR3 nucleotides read TGTGCCAGCAGCCATACAAGGACAGGGGACTATGGCTACACCTTC.

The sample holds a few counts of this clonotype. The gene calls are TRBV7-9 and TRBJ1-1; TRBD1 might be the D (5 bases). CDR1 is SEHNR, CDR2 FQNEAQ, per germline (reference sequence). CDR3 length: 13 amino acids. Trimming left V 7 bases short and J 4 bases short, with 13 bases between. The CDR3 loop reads CASTPRGGTEAFF. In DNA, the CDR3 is TGTGCCAGCACCCCTAGGGGTGGCACTGAAGCTTTCTTT.

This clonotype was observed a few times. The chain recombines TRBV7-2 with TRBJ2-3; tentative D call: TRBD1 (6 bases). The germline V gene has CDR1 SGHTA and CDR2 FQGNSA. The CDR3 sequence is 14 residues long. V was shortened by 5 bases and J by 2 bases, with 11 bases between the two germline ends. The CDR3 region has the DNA TGTGCCAGCAGCACGGACAGAAACACAGATACGCAGTATTTT. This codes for CASSTDRNTDTQYF. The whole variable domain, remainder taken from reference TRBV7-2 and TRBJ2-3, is GAGVSQSPSNKVTEKGKDVELRCDPISGHTALYWYRQSLGQGLEFLIYFQGNSAPDKSGLPSDRFSAERTGGSVSTLTIQRTQQEDSAVYLCASSTDRNTDTQYFGPGTRLTVL.

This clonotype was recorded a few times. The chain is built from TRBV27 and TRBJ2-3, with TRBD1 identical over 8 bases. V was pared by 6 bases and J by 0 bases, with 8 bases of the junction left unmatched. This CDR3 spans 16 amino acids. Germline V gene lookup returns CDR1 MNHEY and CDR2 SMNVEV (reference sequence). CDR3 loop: CASRNSGQVSTDTQYF. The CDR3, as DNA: TGTGCCAGCAGGAACTCGGGACAGGTCAGCACAGATACGCAGTATTTT.

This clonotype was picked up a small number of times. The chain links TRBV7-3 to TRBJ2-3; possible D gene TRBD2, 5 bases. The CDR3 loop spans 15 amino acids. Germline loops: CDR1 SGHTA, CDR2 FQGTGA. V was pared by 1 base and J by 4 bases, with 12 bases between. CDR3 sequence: CASSLSSLRADTQYF. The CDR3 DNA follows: TGTGCCAGCAGCTTAAGTTCTCTGAGGGCAGATACGCAGTATTTT.